The 31 T cell receptor beta chains reported below all come from one sample, sequenced in a study of cytomegalovirus exposure and HLA in healthy donors. The PCR used 60 Vbeta and 13 Jbeta primers. Here immunoSEQ multiplex PCR was the method, and the copy in TCRdb shows in-frame clones only, minus some. The table records 160,000 or so clones, roughly 80% of them present only once. The specimen was PBMCs. Source of these receptors: a man aged 30-40 years in good health and CMV-seronegative.

In DNA, the CDR3 is TGTGCCAGCAGCGTGGTTGACAGGGACAACACTGAAGCTTTCTTT. The encoded protein is CASSVVDRDNTEAFF. The V and J genes are TRBV5-6 and TRBJ1-1; 7 bases map to TRBD1. Germline V lookup: CDR1 SGHDT, CDR2 YYEEEE. The CDR3 loop spans 15 amino acids. V dropped 4 bases and J dropped 2; count of bases not matched to a gene: 8.

This sequence joins TRBV9 and TRBJ2-1; 11 bases agree with TRBD2. CDR1 is SGDLS and CDR2 is YYNGEE in the germline V gene. V lost 1 base, J lost 5 bases, and 2 bases stayed unmatched. This CDR3 has 15 residues. CDR3 region: CASSVTSGSHNEQFF. The CDR3 DNA reads as TGTGCCAGCAGCGTAACTAGCGGGAGCCACAATGAGCAGTTCTTC.

This clone showed up just once. The chain employs TRBV6-5 and TRBJ2-7, with TRBD1 identical over 7 bases. The V gene's germline CDR1 is MNHEY and CDR2 SVGAGI. Trimming removed 0 bases from V and 0 bases from J; junction bases left unmatched: 2. The CDR3 is 15 residues long. The CDR3 nucleotides are TGTGCCAGCAGTTACTCGACAGGGCTCTCCTACGAGCAGTACTTC. This translates into CASSYSTGLSYEQYF.

The genes are TRBV5-6 and TRBJ2-1; TRBD2 matches at 7 bases. From germline, CDR1 is SGHDT and CDR2 YYEEEE. The CDR3 loop spans 10 amino acids. J lost 6 bases, V lost 10 bases, and 1 base had no gene match. The CDR3, as DNA: TGTGCCGGGGGGGGCAATGAGCAGTTCTTC. Amino acids: CAGGGNEQFF.

The CDR3 sequence: CASSLNPLLREYEFF. The CDR3, as DNA: TGTGCCAGCAGCTTAAATCCATTATTGCGGGAGTATGAGTTCTTC. This chain uses TRBV7-9 with TRBJ2-1; 7 bases line up with TRBD2. Germline V lookup: CDR1 SEHNR, CDR2 FQNEAQ (reference sequence). V was pared by 2 bases and J by 14 bases, with 15 bases of the junction left unmatched. The CDR3 length is 15 residues.

This clone was picked up one time. This chain joins TRBV5-1 and TRBJ1-2, with 9 bases lining up with TRBD1. CDR3 size: 17 residues. The ends lost 0 bases at V and 4 bases at J; junction bases unmatched: 10. Germline-derived CDR1 and CDR2 are SGHRS and YFSETQ. CDR3 sequence: CASSLAGTGTGIYGYTF. The CDR3 nucleotides read TGCGCCAGCAGCTTGGCCGGGACAGGGACAGGTATCTATGGCTACACCTTC.

The V call is TRBV28, the J call TRBJ1-5; 7 bases are a match to TRBD1. Germline V gene lookup returns CDR1 MDHEN and CDR2 SYDVKM. V lost 6 bases, J lost 0 bases, and 14 bases stayed unmatched. The CDR3 has 18 amino acids. This CDR3 reads CASSSTRDRQYSNQPQHF. The CDR3 nucleotides are TGTGCCAGCAGCTCCACGCGGGACAGACAATATAGCAATCAGCCCCAGCATTTT.

This clone is a singleton in its sample. The sample carries other DNA sequences with the same CDR3. The chain carries TRBV4-2 and TRBJ2-7; D may be TRBD2 (5 bases). The CDR3 totals 14 residues. Trimming removed 1 base at V and 1 base at J, with 8 bases between. Germline V lookup: CDR1 LGHNA, CDR2 YNFKEQ. The CDR3: CASSQARGSYEQYF. DNA for the CDR3: TGTGCCAGCAGCCAAGCTCGGGGATCCTACGAGCAGTACTTC.

The chain recombines TRBV6-6 with TRBJ2-3; possibly TRBD2 for D (7 bases). CDR1 MNHNY and CDR2 SVGAGI come from the germline V gene (reference sequence). The germline V and J ends were trimmed by 6 bases and 4 bases, with 20 bases remaining between them. The CDR3 has 16 residues. The CDR3: CASSLQGGAIADTQYF. The CDR3, as DNA: TGTGCCAGCAGCCTACAAGGGGGGGCCATCGCAGATACGCAGTATTTT.

The chain combines TRBV5-6 with TRBJ2-7, with 9 bases aligning to TRBD2. V was pared by 0 bases and J by 4 bases, with 11 bases of the junction left unmatched. CDR1 is SGHDT, CDR2 YYEEEE, per germline. The CDR3 length is 17 residues. In DNA form, the CDR3 reads TGTGCCAGCAGCTTGGGGATACCTAGCGGGATGGGATACGAGCAGTACTTC. The encoded protein is CASSLGIPSGMGYEQYF.

The chain combines TRBV30 with TRBJ2-7; TRBD1 agrees at 8 bases. J lost 3 bases, V lost 3 bases, and 4 bases had no gene match. The CDR3 is 13 residues long. CDR1 is GTSNPN and CDR2 is SVGIG in the germline V gene (reference sequence). CDR3 coding DNA: TGTGCCTGGAGCCCGACAGGGGTCTACGAGCAGTACTTC. Its translation: CAWSPTGVYEQYF. Full variable domain (remainder filled in from reference TRBV30 and TRBJ2-7): SQTIHQWPATLVQPVGSPLSLECTVEGTSNPNLYWYRQAAGRGLQLLFYSVGIGQISSEVPQNLSASRPQDRQFILSSKKLLLSDSGFYLCAWSPTGVYEQYFGPGTRLTVT.

The J gene is TRBJ2-3, the V gene TRBV6-1; 11 bases line up with TRBD2. The CDR3 runs to 15 residues. Trimming took 7 bases from V and 7 from J; bases not matched to a gene: 10. Germline V gene lookup returns CDR1 MNHNS and CDR2 SASEGT. The CDR3 loop is CASILAGGPTNTQYF. CDR3 nucleotide sequence: TGTGCCAGCATTCTAGCGGGGGGCCCCACGAATACGCAGTATTTT.

The rearrangement links TRBV9 to TRBJ2-1; 7 bases map to TRBD1. The CDR3 has 16 residues. Trimming took 4 bases from V and 2 from J; bases not matched to a gene: 9. Germline V gene lookup returns CDR1 SGDLS and CDR2 YYNGEE. CDR3 residues: CASSKLQGLPYNEQFF. CDR3 bases: TGTGCCAGCAGCAAGCTACAGGGGTTGCCCTACAATGAGCAGTTCTTC.

This chain connects TRBV6-4 to TRBJ2-1; 8 nucleotides align to TRBD1. The CDR3 totals 14 residues. Germline CDR1 is MRHNA and CDR2 is SNTAGT. Germline trimming cut 6 bases from V and 5 bases from J; bases unmatched to any gene: 6. CDR3 protein: CASRAKTGDNEQFF. The CDR3 nucleotides are TGTGCCAGCAGGGCGAAGACAGGGGACAATGAGCAGTTCTTC.

V is TRBV2 and J is TRBJ1-1, with TRBD1 identical over 10 bases. The CDR3 contains 14 residues. Unmatched junction bases numbered 3, after V lost 5 bases and J lost 3 bases. CDR1 SNHLY and CDR2 FYNNEI come from the germline V gene. CDR3 protein: CASSRTGGHTEAFF. CDR3 sequence (DNA): TGTGCCAGCAGTAGGACAGGGGGACACACTGAAGCTTTCTTT. Based on the CDR3 plus reference TRBV2 and TRBJ1-1, the full variable domain is EPEVTQTPSHQVTQMGQEVILRCVPISNHLYFYWYRQILGQKVEFLVSFYNNEISEKSEIFDDQFSVERPDGSNFTLKIRSTKLEDSAMYFCASSRTGGHTEAFFGQGTRLTVV.

The chain recombines TRBV6-6 with TRBJ2-1; weak D call: TRBD2 (6 bases). V lost 7 bases to trimming and J lost 10 bases, with 26 bases between them. The CDR3 runs to 16 residues. CDR1 MNHNY and CDR2 SVGAGI come from the germline V gene (reference sequence). The CDR3 here is CASTLRDLRGFGEQFF. The CDR3 DNA follows: TGTGCCAGCACTCTTAGGGACTTAAGAGGATTCGGAGAGCAGTTCTTC.

In its sample, this clone was seen a few times. The chain is built from TRBV6-6 and TRBJ2-2; D is unresolved. Germline-derived CDR1 and CDR2 are MNHNY and SVGAGI (reference sequence). V was cut by 6 bases and J by 7 bases, with 12 bases left in between. This CDR3 is 13 amino acids long. CDR3 sequence: CASSPPLGGELFF. The CDR3 DNA follows: TGTGCCAGCAGCCCCCCCCTCGGCGGGGAGCTGTTTTTT.

This rearrangement joins TRBV28 to TRBJ2-7, with D perhaps matching TRBD2 (5 bases). Trimming removed 2 bases from V and 2 bases from J, with 25 bases in between. Germline lookup yields CDR1 MDHEN and CDR2 SYDVKM. The CDR3 has 19 residues. The CDR3 loop reads CASSLVSGNGGEATYEQYF. CDR3 nucleotide sequence: TGTGCCAGCAGTTTAGTCTCGGGGAATGGAGGCGAGGCCACCTACGAGCAGTACTTC.

With respect to this clone: Sequence at one end of the junction differs from germline and may be a read error. The identical CDR3 is also encoded by other nucleotide sequences in the sample. The chain employs TRBV6-1 and TRBJ1-6, with a possible D match to TRBD1 (6 bases). CDR3 size: 15 residues. In germline, CDR1 is MNHNS, CDR2 SASEGT. CDR3 sequence reads: CASITQGSYNSPLHF. The CDR3 nucleotides read TGTGCCAGCATCACACAGGGCTCCTATAATTCCCCCCTCCACTTT.

The CDR3 bases are TGTGCCAGCAGCAGAGAGGGGGATTCCTACGAGCAGTACTTC. It translates to CASSREGDSYEQYF. V usage is TRBV7-9 and J usage is TRBJ2-7; a possible D gene is TRBD1 (6 bases). The CDR3 loop spans 14 amino acids. Germline assignment: CDR1 SEHNR and CDR2 FQNEAQ (reference sequence). The V end lost 5 bases, the J end lost 1 base, and 12 bases lay between the germline ends.

This clone showed up just once. The V and J genes are TRBV7-2 and TRBJ2-3; D uncertain. The germline gives CDR1 SGHTA, CDR2 FQGNSA. V lost 4 bases to trimming and J lost 3 bases, with 11 bases between them. This CDR3 region has 14 residues. The CDR3 DNA sequence: TGTGCCAGCAGCTCCTGGAGACGAACAGATACGCAGTATTTT. Its translation: CASSSWRRTDTQYF.

V and J are TRBV30 and TRBJ1-1; no clear D. The germline CDR1 and CDR2 sequences are GTSNPN and SVGIG (reference sequence). Trimming stripped 3 bases from V and 0 bases from J, with 8 bases between. The length of the CDR3 is 13 residues. CDR3: CAWRGRLNTEAFF. The CDR3 DNA follows: TGTGCCTGGAGGGGCAGGTTGAACACTGAAGCTTTCTTT.

The rearrangement joins TRBV28 to TRBJ1-5; the match to TRBD1 covers 9 bases. This CDR3 is built from 15 residues. Germline CDR1 reads MDHEN; CDR2 reads SYDVKM. The J segment lost 9 bases and the V segment lost 6 bases, leaving 12 bases of the junction unmatched. CDR3 bases: TGTGCCAGCAGCCGGGACAGGGTAATCTCGGGGCCCCAGCATTTT. This translates into CASSRDRVISGPQHF.

V and J are TRBV21-1 and TRBJ2-5; the table names TRBD2, a call not compared with the DNA. TRBV21-1 is a recognized pseudogene. This CDR3 spans 13 amino acids. CDR3 nucleotides: TGTGCCTGGAGGGCAACAGGACGAGAGACCCAGTACTTC. Translating gives CAWRATGRETQYF.

The chain combines TRBV7-3 with TRBJ2-3; D not resolved. With 5 bases removed from V and 2 bases from J, the gap between germline ends came to 5 bases. CDR1 and CDR2 from the germline V gene are SGHTA and FQGTGA. The CDR3 is made up of 12 amino acids. The CDR3 bases are TGTGCCAGCAGCCCTACCACAGATACGCAGTATTTT. Protein product: CASSPTTDTQYF. The variable domain in full, with the rest retrieved from reference TRBV7-3 and TRBJ2-3, is GAGVSQTPSNKVTEKGKYVELRCDPISGHTALYWYRQSLGQGPEFLIYFQGTGAADDSGLPNDRFFAVRPEGSVSTLKIQRTERGDSAVYLCASSPTTDTQYFGPGTRLTVL.

This chain connects TRBV11-2 to TRBJ2-3; no clear D gene. This CDR3 comprises 14 residues. Germline CDR1 SGHAT, CDR2 FQNNGV. V lost 0 bases to trimming and J lost 5 bases, with 9 bases between them. Written as DNA, the CDR3 is TGTGCCAGCAGCTTAGAAAGTCGCGGAGATACGCAGTATTTT. This sequence encodes CASSLESRGDTQYF.

J is TRBJ1-1 and V is TRBV30, with D perhaps TRBD1 (5 bases). The germline CDR1 and CDR2 sequences are GTSNPN and SVGIG (reference sequence). This CDR3 has 13 amino acids. Trimming cost V 7 bases and J 7 bases, with 19 bases left between them. The CDR3: CAYWLLRGDEAFF. The DNA for the CDR3 is TGTGCCTATTGGCTTTTACGGGGGGATGAAGCTTTCTTT.

The V call is TRBV5-6, the J call TRBJ2-5; weak D call: TRBD2 (7 bases). The DNA end lines up better with TRBJ2-7; the J call may be wrong. Germline CDR1 is SGHDT and CDR2 is YYEEEE. There are 18 residues in the CDR3. CDR3 bases: TGTGCCAGCAGCTTGAGGGGGGGTCCGGATCGAACTTCCTACGAGCAGTACTTC. Translation gives CASSLRGGPDRTSYEQYF.

The chain couples TRBV10-3 to TRBJ1-2, with 7 bases fitting TRBD1. The trim removed 0 bases at V and 6 bases at J, leaving 7 bases unmatched. Germline lookup yields CDR1 ENHRY and CDR2 SYGVKD. The CDR3 contains 15 residues. The CDR3: CAISESGRGKDGYTF. For the CDR3, the DNA is TGTGCCATCAGTGAGTCAGGCAGGGGGAAGGATGGCTACACCTTC.

As regards this clone: Different DNA sequences within this sample yield the same CDR3. The chain links TRBV13 to TRBJ1-4; TRBD1 matches 7 bases. Trimming cost V 4 bases and J 4 bases; bases outside gene matches: 9. Germline V CDR1 and CDR2: PRHDT, FYEKMQ (reference sequence). This CDR3 is built from 16 residues. In DNA form, the CDR3 reads TGTGCCAGCAGCTCAGGAGGGGACAGTCGTAATGAAAAACTGTTTTTT. It translates to CASSSGGDSRNEKLFF.

This clone appeared a single time. The CDR3 sequence: CAIKKGDPYEQYF. For the CDR3, the DNA is TGTGCCATCAAAAAGGGGGATCCGTACGAGCAGTACTTC. The chain uses TRBV10-3 and TRBJ2-7, with D perhaps TRBD1 (6 bases). Per the germline V gene, CDR1 is ENHRY and CDR2 is SYGVKD. Between the trimmed V and J ends, which lost 7 bases and 4 bases, there was a span of 14 bases. The CDR3 spans 13 residues.